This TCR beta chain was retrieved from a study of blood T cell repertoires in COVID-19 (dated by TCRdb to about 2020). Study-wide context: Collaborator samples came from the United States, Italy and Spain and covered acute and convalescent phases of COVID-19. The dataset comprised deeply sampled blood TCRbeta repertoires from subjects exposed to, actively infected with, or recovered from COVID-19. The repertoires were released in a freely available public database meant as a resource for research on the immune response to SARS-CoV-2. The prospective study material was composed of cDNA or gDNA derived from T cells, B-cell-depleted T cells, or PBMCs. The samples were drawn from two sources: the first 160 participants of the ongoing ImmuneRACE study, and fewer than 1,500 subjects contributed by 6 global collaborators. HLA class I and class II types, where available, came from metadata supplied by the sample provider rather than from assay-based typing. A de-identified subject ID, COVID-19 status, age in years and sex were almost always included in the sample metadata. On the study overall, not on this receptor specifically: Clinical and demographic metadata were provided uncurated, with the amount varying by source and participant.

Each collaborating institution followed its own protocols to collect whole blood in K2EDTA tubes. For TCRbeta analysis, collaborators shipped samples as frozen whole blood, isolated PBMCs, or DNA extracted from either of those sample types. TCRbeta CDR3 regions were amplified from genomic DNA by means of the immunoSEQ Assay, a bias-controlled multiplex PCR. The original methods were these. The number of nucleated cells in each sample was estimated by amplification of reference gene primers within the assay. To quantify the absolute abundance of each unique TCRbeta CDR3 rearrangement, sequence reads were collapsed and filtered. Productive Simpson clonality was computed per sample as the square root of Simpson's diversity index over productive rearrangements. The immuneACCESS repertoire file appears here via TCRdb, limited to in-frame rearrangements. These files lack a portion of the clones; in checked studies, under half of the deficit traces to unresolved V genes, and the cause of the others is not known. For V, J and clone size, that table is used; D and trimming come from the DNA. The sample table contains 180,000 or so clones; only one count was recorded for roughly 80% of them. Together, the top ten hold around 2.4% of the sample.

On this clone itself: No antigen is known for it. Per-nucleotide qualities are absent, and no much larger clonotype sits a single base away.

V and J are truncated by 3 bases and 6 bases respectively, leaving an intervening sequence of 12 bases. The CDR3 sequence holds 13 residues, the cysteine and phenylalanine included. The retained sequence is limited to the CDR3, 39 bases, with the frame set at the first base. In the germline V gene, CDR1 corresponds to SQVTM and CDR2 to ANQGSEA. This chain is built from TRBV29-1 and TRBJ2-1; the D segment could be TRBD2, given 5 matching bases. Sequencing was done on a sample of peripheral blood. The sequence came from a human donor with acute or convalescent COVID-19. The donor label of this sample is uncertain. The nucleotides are TGCAGCGTTGAGTACGATCGGGGCAATGAGCAGTTCTTC. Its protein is CSVEYDRGNEQFF.